This entry is about one T cell receptor beta chain. The sample belongs to a study of T cell responses to AZD1222 COVID-19 vaccine. The V and J ends lost 3 bases and 4 bases respectively, with 4 bases between them. Germline assignment: CDR1 MNHEY and CDR2 SMNVEV (reference sequence). There are 11 residues in the CDR3. TCRdb's copy holds only in-frame clones and misses some; the assay was immunoSEQ multiplex PCR. The sample lists some 150,000 clones; approximately 95% were seen once. The source material was peripheral blood, sampled on day 0 of MenACWY control vaccination. The sequence derives from an adult in good health. The rearrangement links TRBV27 to TRBJ2-7; D unresolved. This chain's CDR3 is CASSFGYEQYF. The DNA of the CDR3 is TGTGCCAGCAGTTTCGGATACGAGCAGTACTTC.